At least ten counts were recorded for the clone carrying this T cell receptor (beta chain). These data are taken from a study of T-cell memory formation after mild COVID-19. Turning to the study itself: TCR clusters showed largely donor specificity.

Germline V CDR1 and CDR2: SGHTA, FQGTGA. Trimming left V 5 bases short and J 8 bases short, with 11 bases between. This CDR3 is 12 amino acids long. Via MiXCR, TCRdb re-called the 5' RACE reads, giving one row per CDR3 protein. Here the sample spans fewer than 150,000 distinct CDR3 sequences, about 5.9% being singletons. The sample consisted of PBMCs or a T cell subset sorted from them (not recorded which). This chain uses TRBV7-3 with TRBJ2-3, with D tentatively TRBD2 (5 bases). The TCR was taken from an adult woman who had mild COVID-19 (a few samples of this study predate the infection). Cell type and time point are not known. CDR3: CASSLPRGTQYF. The CDR3 bases are TGTGCCAGCAGCCTCCCTCGGGGTACGCAGTATTTT. The variable domain in full, with the rest retrieved from reference TRBV7-3 and TRBJ2-3, is GAGVSQTPSNKVTEKGKYVELRCDPISGHTALYWYRQSLGQGPEFLIYFQGTGAADDSGLPNDRFFAVRPEGSVSTLKIQRTERGDSAVYLCASSLPRGTQYFGPGTRLTVL.